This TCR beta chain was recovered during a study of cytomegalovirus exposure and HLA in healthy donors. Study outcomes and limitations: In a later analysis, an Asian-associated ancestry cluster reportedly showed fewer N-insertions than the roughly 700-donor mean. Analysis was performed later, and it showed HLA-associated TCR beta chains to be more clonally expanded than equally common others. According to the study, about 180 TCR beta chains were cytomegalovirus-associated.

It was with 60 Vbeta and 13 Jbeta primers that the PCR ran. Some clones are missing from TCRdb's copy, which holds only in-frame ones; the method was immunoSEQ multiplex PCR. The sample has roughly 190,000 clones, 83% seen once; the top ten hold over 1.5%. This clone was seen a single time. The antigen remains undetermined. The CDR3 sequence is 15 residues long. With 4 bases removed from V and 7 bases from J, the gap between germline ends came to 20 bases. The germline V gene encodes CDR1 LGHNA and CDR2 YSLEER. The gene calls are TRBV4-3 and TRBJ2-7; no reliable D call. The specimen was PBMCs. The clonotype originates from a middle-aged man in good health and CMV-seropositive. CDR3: CASSRDADSMSEQYF. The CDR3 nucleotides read TGCGCCAGCAGCCGAGACGCCGACTCGATGAGTGAGCAGTACTTC.